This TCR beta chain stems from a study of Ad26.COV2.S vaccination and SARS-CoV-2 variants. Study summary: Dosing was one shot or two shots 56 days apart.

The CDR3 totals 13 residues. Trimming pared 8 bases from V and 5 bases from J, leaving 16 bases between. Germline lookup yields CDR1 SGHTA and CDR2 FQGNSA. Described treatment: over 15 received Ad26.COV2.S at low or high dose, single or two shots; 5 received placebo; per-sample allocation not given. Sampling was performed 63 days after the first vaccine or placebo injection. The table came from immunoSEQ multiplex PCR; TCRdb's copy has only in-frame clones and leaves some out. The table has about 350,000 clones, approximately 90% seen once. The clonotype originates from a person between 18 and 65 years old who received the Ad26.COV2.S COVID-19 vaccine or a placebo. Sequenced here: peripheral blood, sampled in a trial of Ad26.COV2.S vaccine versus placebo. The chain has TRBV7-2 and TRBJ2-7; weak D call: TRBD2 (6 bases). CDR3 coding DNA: TGTGCCAGCGGATTTGCGGGGCCGGACGAGCAGTACTTC. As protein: CASGFAGPDEQYF.